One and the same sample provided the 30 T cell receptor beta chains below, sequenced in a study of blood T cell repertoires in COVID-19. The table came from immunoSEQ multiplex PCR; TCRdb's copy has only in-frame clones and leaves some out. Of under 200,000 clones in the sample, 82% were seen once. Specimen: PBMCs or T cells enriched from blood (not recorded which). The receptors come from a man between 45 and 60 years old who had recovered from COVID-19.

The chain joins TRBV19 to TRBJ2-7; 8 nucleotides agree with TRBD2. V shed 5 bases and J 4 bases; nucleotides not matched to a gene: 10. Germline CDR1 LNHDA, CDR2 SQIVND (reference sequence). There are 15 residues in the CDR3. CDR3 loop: CASSAPGTSSYEQYF. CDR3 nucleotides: TGTGCCAGTAGTGCCCCCGGGACTAGTAGTTACGAGCAGTACTTC.

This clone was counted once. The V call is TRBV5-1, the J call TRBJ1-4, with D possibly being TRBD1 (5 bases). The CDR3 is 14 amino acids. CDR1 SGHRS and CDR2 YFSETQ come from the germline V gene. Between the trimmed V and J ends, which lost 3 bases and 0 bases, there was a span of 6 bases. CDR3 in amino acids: CASSSGTTNEKLFF. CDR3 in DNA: TGCGCCAGCAGCTCAGGGACAACTAATGAAAAACTGTTTTTT.

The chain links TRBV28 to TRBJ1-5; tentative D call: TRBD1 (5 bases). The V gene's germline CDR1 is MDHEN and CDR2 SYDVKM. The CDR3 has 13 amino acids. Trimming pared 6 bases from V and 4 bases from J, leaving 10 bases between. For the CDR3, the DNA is TGTGCCAGCAGCTCCCGGGGGAATCAGCCCCAGCATTTT. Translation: CASSSRGNQPQHF.

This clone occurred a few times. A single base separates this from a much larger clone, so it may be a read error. The CDR3 coding sequence is TGTGCCACCAGCAGAGCGGGGGGGAGGGGCCAGCCCCAGCATTTT. This codes for CATSRAGGRGQPQHF. This rearrangement joins TRBV15 to TRBJ1-5, with D possibly TRBD1 on 5 matching bases. Germline loops: CDR1 LNHNV, CDR2 YYDKDF (reference sequence). The V gene lost 1 base and the J gene lost 7 bases, with 14 bases spanning the gap. The CDR3 totals 15 residues.

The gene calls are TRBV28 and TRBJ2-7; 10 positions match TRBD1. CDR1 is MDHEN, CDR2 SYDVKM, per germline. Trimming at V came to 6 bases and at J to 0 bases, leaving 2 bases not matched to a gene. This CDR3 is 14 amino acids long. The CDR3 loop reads CASRGQGSSYEQYF. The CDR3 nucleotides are TGTGCCAGCAGGGGACAGGGGAGCTCCTACGAGCAGTACTTC. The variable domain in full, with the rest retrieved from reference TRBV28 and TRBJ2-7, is DVKVTQSSRYLVKRTGEKVFLECVQDMDHENMFWYRQDPGLGLRLIYFSYDVKMKEKGDIPEGYSVSREKKERFSLILESASTNQTSMYLCASRGQGSSYEQYFGPGTRLTVT.

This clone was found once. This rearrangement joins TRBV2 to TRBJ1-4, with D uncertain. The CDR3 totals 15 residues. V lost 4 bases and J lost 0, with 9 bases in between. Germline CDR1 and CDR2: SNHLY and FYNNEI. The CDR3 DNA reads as TGTGCCAGCAGTGTTTCGTCGGCAACTAATGAAAAACTGTTTTTT. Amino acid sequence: CASSVSSATNEKLFF.

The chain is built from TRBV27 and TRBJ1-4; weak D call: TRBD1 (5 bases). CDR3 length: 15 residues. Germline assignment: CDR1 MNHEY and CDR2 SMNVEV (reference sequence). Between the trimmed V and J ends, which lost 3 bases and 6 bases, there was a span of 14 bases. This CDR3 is CASSFRGEAYEKLFF. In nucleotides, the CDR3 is TGTGCCAGCAGTTTTCGGGGGGAAGCTTATGAAAAACTGTTTTTT.

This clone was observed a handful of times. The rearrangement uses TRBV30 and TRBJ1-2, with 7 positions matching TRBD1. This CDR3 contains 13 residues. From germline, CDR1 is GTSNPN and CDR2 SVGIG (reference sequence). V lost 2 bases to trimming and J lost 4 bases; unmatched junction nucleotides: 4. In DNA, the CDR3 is TGTGCCTGGAGTAAAGGACAGGCCTATGGCTACACCTTC. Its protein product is CAWSKGQAYGYTF.

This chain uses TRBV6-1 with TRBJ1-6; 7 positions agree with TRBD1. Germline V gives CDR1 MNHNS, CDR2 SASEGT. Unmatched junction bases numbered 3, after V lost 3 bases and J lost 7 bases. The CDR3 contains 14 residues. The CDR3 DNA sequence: TGTGCCAGCAGTGATTTGGACAGGAATTCACCCCTCCACTTT. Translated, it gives CASSDLDRNSPLHF.

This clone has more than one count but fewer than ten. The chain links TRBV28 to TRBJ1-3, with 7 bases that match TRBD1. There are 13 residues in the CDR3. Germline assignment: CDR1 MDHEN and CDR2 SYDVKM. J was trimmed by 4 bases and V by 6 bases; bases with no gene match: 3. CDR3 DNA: TGTGCCAGCAGCCGGGACAGCGGAAACACCATATATTTT. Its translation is CASSRDSGNTIYF.

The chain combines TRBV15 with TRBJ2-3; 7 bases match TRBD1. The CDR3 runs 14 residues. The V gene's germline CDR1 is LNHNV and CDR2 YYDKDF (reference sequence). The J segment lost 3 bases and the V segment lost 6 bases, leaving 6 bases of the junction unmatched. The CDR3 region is CATRSGTVTDTQYF. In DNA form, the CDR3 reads TGTGCCACCAGGTCCGGGACAGTTACAGATACGCAGTATTTT.

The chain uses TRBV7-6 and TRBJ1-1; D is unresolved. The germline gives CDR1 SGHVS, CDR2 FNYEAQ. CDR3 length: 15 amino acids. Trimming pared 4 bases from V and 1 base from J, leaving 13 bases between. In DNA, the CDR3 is TGTGCCAGCAGCTCGGACGGAGGAAGGAACACTGAAGCTTTCTTT. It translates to CASSSDGGRNTEAFF.

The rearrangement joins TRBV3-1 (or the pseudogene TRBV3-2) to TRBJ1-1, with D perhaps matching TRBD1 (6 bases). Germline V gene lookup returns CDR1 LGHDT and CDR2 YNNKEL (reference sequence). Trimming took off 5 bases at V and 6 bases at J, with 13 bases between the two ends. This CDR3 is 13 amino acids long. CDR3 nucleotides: TGTGCCAGCAGCGAAGGGACACCGGCTGAAGCTTTCTTT. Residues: CASSEGTPAEAFF.

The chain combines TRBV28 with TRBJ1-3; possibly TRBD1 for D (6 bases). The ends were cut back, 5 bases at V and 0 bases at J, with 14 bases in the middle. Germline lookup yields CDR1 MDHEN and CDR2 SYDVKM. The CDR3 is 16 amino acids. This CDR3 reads CASSALRGFSGNTIYF. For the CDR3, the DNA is TGTGCCAGCAGTGCCCTCAGGGGATTCTCTGGAAACACCATATATTTT.

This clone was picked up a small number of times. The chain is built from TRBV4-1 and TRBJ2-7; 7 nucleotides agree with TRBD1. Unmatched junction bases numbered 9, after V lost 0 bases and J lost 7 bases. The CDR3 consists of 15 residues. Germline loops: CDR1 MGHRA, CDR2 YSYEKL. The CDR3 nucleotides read TGCGCCAGCAGCCAAGATCGAGAGGGGGCGTGGGAGCAGTACTTC. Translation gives CASSQDREGAWEQYF.

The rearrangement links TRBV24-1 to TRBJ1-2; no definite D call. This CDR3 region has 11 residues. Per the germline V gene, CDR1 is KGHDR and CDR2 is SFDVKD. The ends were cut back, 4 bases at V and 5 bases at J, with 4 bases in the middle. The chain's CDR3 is CATSDHYGYTF. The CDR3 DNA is TGTGCCACCAGTGACCATTATGGCTACACCTTC.

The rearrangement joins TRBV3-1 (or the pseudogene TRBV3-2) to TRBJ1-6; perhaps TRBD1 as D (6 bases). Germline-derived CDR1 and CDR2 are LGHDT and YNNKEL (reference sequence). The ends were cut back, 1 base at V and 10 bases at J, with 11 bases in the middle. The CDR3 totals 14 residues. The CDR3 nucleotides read TGTGCCAGCAGCCAAGCGTCAGGGGACTCACCCCTCCACTTT. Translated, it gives CASSQASGDSPLHF.

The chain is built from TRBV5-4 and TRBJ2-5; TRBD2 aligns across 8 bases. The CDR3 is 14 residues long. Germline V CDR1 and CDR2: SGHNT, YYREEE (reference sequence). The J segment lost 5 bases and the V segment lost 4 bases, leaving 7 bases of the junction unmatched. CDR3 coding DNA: TGTGCCAGCAGCAGGGAGCGGGGGAGGGAGACCCAGTACTTC. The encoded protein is CASSRERGRETQYF.

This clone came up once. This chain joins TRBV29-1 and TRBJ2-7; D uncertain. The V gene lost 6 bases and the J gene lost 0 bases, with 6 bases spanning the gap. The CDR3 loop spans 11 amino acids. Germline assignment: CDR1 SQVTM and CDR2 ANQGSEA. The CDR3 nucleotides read TGCAGCGTCACCAGCTCCTACGAGCAGTACTTC. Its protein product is CSVTSSYEQYF.

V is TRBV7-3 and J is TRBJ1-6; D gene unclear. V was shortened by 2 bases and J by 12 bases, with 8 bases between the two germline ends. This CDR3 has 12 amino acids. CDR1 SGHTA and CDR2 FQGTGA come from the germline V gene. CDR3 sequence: CASSLGEGPLHF. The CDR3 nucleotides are TGTGCCAGCAGCTTAGGCGAGGGACCCCTCCACTTT.

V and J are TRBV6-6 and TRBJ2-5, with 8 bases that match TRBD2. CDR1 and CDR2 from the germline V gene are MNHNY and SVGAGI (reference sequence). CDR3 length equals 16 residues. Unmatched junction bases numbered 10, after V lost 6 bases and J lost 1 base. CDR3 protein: CASRRRRGATQETQYF. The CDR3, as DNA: TGTGCCAGCAGACGGAGGCGGGGGGCCACCCAAGAGACCCAGTACTTC.

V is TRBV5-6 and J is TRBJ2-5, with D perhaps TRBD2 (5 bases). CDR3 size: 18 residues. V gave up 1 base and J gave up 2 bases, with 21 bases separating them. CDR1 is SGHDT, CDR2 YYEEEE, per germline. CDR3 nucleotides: TGTGCCAGCAGCTTGCGTCACGGGGTAGCGAGTGAACAAGAGACCCAGTACTTC. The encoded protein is CASSLRHGVASEQETQYF.

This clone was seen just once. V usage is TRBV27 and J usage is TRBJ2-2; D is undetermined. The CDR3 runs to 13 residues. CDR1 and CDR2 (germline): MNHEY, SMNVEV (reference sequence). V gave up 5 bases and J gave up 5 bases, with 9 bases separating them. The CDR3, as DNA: TGTGCCAGCAGTCGGTTATTGACCGGGGAGCTGTTTTTT. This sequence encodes CASSRLLTGELFF.

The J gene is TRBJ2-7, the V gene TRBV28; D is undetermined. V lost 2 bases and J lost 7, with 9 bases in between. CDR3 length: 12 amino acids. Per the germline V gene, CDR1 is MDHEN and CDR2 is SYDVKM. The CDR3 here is CASSLPLGEQYF. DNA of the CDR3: TGTGCCAGCAGTTTACCCCTCGGTGAGCAGTACTTC. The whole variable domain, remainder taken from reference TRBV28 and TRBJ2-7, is DVKVTQSSRYLVKRTGEKVFLECVQDMDHENMFWYRQDPGLGLRLIYFSYDVKMKEKGDIPEGYSVSREKKERFSLILESASTNQTSMYLCASSLPLGEQYFGPGTRLTVT.

The CDR3, as DNA: TGTGCCAGCAGCTTAGGGGGGGGCTCCTATAATTCACCCCTCCACTTT. It specifies CASSLGGGSYNSPLHF. J is TRBJ1-6 and V is TRBV7-9; D possibly corresponds to TRBD1 (5 bases). Trimming shortened V by 1 base and J by 0 bases, and 7 bases separated the two germline ends. The germline gives CDR1 SEHNR, CDR2 FQNEAQ (reference sequence). The CDR3 is made up of 16 amino acids.

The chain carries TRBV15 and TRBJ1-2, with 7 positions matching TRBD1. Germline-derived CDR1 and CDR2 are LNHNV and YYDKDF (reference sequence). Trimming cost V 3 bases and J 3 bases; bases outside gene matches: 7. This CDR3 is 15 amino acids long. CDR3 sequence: CATSSTRGSYYGYTF. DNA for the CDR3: TGTGCCACCAGCAGTACCAGGGGGAGTTACTATGGCTACACCTTC.

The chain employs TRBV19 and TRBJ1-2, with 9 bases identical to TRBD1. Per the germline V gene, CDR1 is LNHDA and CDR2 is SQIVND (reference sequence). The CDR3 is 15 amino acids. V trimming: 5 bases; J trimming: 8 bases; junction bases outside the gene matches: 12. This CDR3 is CASSPVSTGGQGYTF. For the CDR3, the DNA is TGTGCCAGTAGTCCGGTATCGACAGGGGGACAAGGCTACACCTTC.

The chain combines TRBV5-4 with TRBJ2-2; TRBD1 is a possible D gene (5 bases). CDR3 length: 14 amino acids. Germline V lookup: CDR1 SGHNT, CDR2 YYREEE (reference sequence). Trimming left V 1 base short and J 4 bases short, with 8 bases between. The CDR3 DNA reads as TGTGCCAGCAGCTTGCAAGGGGCCACCGGGGAGCTGTTTTTT. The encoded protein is CASSLQGATGELFF.

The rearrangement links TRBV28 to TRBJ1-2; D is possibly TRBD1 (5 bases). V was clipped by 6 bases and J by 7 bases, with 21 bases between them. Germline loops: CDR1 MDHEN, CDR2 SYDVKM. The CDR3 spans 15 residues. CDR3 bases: TGTGCCAGCAGCGTGGGGGGACTCCGGGCGGGTGGCTACACCTTC. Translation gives CASSVGGLRAGGYTF.

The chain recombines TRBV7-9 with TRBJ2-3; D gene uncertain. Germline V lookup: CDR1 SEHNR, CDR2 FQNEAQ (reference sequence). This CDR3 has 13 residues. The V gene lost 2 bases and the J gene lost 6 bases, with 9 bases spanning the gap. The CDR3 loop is CASSLSIGDTQYF. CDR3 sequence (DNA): TGTGCCAGCAGCTTAAGTATCGGTGATACGCAGTATTTT. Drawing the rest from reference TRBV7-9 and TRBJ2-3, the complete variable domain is DTGVSQNPRHKITKRGQNVTFRCDPISEHNRLYWYRQTLGQGPEFLTYFQNEAQLEKSRLLSDRFSAERPKGSFSTLEIQRTEQGDSAMYLCASSLSIGDTQYFGPGTRLTVL.